The 5 T cell receptor beta chains presented below share a single source sample, sequenced in a study of control samples from healthy donors and cancer patients. Using immunoSEQ multiplex PCR, the repertoire was profiled, and TCRdb retains in-frame clones only, with some absent. Of 150,000 to 200,000 clones listed, nearly 90% were seen once; the top ten hold more than 1.3%. Sequenced input: blood. These receptors all come from a woman aged 45-65 years in good health.

This clone was seen only once. V gene TRBV7-8 combines with J gene TRBJ2-2; 8 nucleotides match TRBD1. Per germline, CDR1 SGHVS and CDR2 FQNEAQ. V lost 5 bases to trimming and J lost 7 bases; unmatched junction nucleotides: 12. The CDR3 totals 16 residues. The CDR3 DNA reads as TGTGCCAGCAGCCCCAGCCCCTCAGGGGGCGGCGGGGAGCTGTTTTTT. Protein product: CASSPSPSGGGGELFF.

The V gene is TRBV9, the J gene TRBJ2-5; D is ambiguous. With 0 bases removed from V and 5 bases from J, the gap between germline ends came to 14 bases. CDR1 SGDLS and CDR2 YYNGEE come from the germline V gene. CDR3 length: 15 residues. The CDR3 sequence: CASSVEWAPTETQYF. The CDR3 nucleotides read TGTGCCAGCAGCGTAGAGTGGGCTCCGACGGAGACCCAGTACTTC.

V and J are TRBV29-1 and TRBJ1-2, with D unclear. The V and J ends lost 7 bases and 0 bases respectively, with 12 bases between them. In germline, CDR1 is SQVTM, CDR2 ANQGSEA. The CDR3 is made up of 13 amino acids. CDR3: CSAHRTTNYGYTF. The CDR3 region has the DNA TGCAGCGCCCACCGTACAACTAACTATGGCTACACCTTC.

This sequence joins TRBV5-6 and TRBJ1-4; possibly TRBD1 for D (6 bases). V dropped 0 bases and J dropped 8 bases, with 11 bases sitting between them. This CDR3 has 14 residues. Germline-derived CDR1 and CDR2 are SGHDT and YYEEEE. The CDR3 coding sequence is TGTGCCAGCAGCTTGGCCAGGGGTGAGGAAAAACTGTTTTTT. Its translation is CASSLARGEEKLFF. The full variable domain, completed using reference TRBV5-6 and TRBJ1-4, is DAGVTQSPTHLIKTRGQQVTLRCSPKSGHDTVSWYQQALGQGPQFIFQYYEEEERQRGNFPDRFSGHQFPNYSSELNVNALLLGDSALYLCASSLARGEEKLFFGSGTQLSVL.

This chain connects TRBV28 to TRBJ1-2; TRBD1 aligns across 7 bases. V lost 0 bases and J lost 0; bases outside the gene matches: 19. The germline V gene encodes CDR1 MDHEN and CDR2 SYDVKM. This CDR3 comprises 21 residues. CDR3 sequence (DNA): TGTGCCAGCAGTTTATGGGGAGGGCCGGGACAGAACTACAAGTCTAACTATGGCTACACCTTC. This translates into CASSLWGGPGQNYKSNYGYTF.